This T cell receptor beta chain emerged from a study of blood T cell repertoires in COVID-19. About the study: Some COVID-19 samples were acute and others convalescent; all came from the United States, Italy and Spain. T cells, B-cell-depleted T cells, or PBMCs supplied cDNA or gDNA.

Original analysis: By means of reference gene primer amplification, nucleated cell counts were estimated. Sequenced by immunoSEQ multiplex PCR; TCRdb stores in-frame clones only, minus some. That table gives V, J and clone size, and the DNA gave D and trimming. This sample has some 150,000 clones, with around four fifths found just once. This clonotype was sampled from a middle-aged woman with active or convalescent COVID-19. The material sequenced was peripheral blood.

In nucleotides, the CDR3 is TGTGCCAGCAGCCCCAATCGAGGAGGCCGGAGGGGCTACACCTTC. Translated, it gives CASSPNRGGRRGYTF. The J gene is TRBJ1-2, the V gene TRBV9; D not resolved. Germline-derived CDR1 and CDR2 are SGDLS and YYNGEE. This CDR3 region has 15 residues. Trimming cost V 4 bases and J 8 bases, with 21 bases left between them.